This TCR beta chain emerged from a study of T cells in Graves' hyperthyroidism and ophthalmopathy. This clonotype was recorded at least ten times. No antigen is known for it. Amplification of TCR beta CDR3 regions used RNA as the template. First-round RT-PCR with HTBI primers amplified the TCR CDR3 region. Each CDR3 protein gets one entry after TCRdb re-called the multiplex PCR reads with MiXCR. The sample lists about 270,000 distinct CDR3 sequences; roughly 15% were seen once. Broader study findings: Most thyroid clonotypes with frequency above 0.001 were detected in blood.

The V and J ends lost 7 bases and 5 bases respectively, with 14 bases between them. The CDR3 totals 14 residues. Germline V gene lookup returns CDR1 MNHNS and CDR2 SASEGT. Sequencing input: blood. The source is a woman in her forties or fifties with Graves' hyperthyroidism that later progressed to Graves' ophthalmopathy. This chain joins TRBV6-1 and TRBJ2-2, with a tentative D call TRBD2 (6 bases). Here the CDR3 DNA reads TGTGCCAGCACCTTCCCTAGCGATACCGGGGAGCTGTTTTTT. It specifies CASTFPSDTGELFF.